Following are 20 T cell receptor beta chains from one sample sequenced in a study of regulatory T cells in long-lasting Graves disease (dated by TCRdb to the early 2020s). The time point label corresponds to: persistent/refractory GD, antithyroid drugs over 5 years with positive TRAb. RNA was extracted from PBMCs in TRIzol for both TCR sequencing and RNA sequencing. The library was built by means of multiplex PCR. The run used an Illumina HiSeq 4000. CDR3 regions were amplified by Arm-PCR with iRepertoire HTBI primers to construct TCR beta libraries. The raw public reads went through TCRdb reprocessing: fastp at Q25, MiXCR clone calling, in-frame beta chains kept. Each entry is one CDR3 protein sequence, shown with its most common DNA and genes. The sample table shows hundreds of thousands of distinct CDR3 sequences, and around 21% are seen once. 20% to 25% of the sample is held by the ten biggest clonotypes.

The specimen comprised peripheral blood mononuclear cells (PBMCs), sampled when the disease was refractory, from a patient treated with antithyroid drugs. All receptors come from a female donor with Graves disease.

This clonotype was found many times. The genes are TRBV2 and TRBJ1-4; D unclear. Trimming removed 6 bases at V and 0 bases at J, with 14 bases between. Germline V gene lookup returns CDR1 SNHLY and CDR2 FYNNEI. The CDR3 consists of 16 residues. CDR3 sequence reads: CASSRRVPATNEKLFF. The CDR3, as DNA: TGTGCCAGCAGCCGACGGGTGCCAGCAACTAATGAAAAACTGTTTTTT.

This chain links TRBV5-1 with TRBJ2-2; no clear D gene. The CDR3 is 12 amino acids. The germline V gene encodes CDR1 SGHRS and CDR2 YFSETQ. Trimming took 5 bases from V and 4 from J, leaving 6 bases between them. For the CDR3, the DNA is TGCGCCAGCAGATGGTCCACCGGGGAGCTGTTTTTT. This codes for CASRWSTGELFF.

The chain has TRBV19 and TRBJ1-5, with no clear D. Germline CDR1 reads LNHDA; CDR2 reads SQIVND (reference sequence). This CDR3 contains 13 residues. V was clipped by 7 bases and J by 7 bases, with 14 bases between them. The CDR3 coding sequence is TGTGCCAGTAAAGCAGAATCGCGACAGCCCCAGCATTTT. Amino acid sequence: CASKAESRQPQHF.

This clonotype was counted ten times or more. The chain employs TRBV12-3 or TRBV12-4 and TRBJ1-2; D remains ambiguous. This CDR3 has 12 amino acids. V was clipped by 6 bases and J by 4 bases, with 9 bases between them. The CDR3 DNA is TGTGCCAGCAGGATGTTGGGCTATGGCTACACCTTC. The encoded protein is CASRMLGYGYTF.

This clonotype was seen at least ten times. The J gene is TRBJ2-5, the V gene TRBV7-2; D gene uncertain. Germline lookup yields CDR1 SGHTA and CDR2 FQGNSA. The CDR3 is made up of 15 amino acids. The V end was cut by 1 base, the J end by 5 bases, with 14 bases between. CDR3 nucleotide sequence: TGTGCCAGCAGCTTAGACCCCTCGATGGTTGAGACCCAGTACTTC. Translation gives CASSLDPSMVETQYF.

This clonotype was seen once. This chain links TRBV11-2 with TRBJ2-1; 11 bases match TRBD2. The CDR3 consists of 15 residues. Losses at the gene ends were 1 base for V and 7 bases for J; bases not matched to a gene: 3. The V gene's germline CDR1 is SGHAT and CDR2 FQNNGV. The CDR3 reads CASSLGTSGWNEQFF. The CDR3 DNA is TGTGCCAGCAGCTTAGGGACTAGCGGGTGGAATGAGCAGTTCTTC. Together with reference TRBV11-2 and TRBJ2-1, the CDR3 gives the full variable domain: EAGVAQSPRYKIIEKRQSVAFWCNPISGHATLYWYQQILGQGPKLLIQFQNNGVVDDSQLPKDRFSAERLKGVDSTLKIQPAKLEDSAVYLCASSLGTSGWNEQFFGPGTRLTVL.

This clonotype was counted a few times. The genes are TRBV7-3 and TRBJ2-5; D assignment may be TRBD1 or TRBD2 (5 bases each). Trimming took off 5 bases at V and 2 bases at J, with 15 bases between the two ends. CDR1 and CDR2 from the germline V gene are SGHTA and FQGTGA. The CDR3 is 15 amino acids. This chain's CDR3 is CASSATGRLQETQYF. In DNA, the CDR3 is TGTGCCAGCAGCGCCACGGGGCGGCTGCAAGAGACCCAGTACTTC.

This clonotype was detected ten times or more. This sequence joins TRBV18 and TRBJ2-5; TRBD2 matches 9 bases. Germline lookup yields CDR1 KGHSH and CDR2 LQKENI. The V segment lost 3 bases and the J segment 4 bases; nucleotides outside the gene matches: 3. This CDR3 has 14 residues. The CDR3 DNA follows: TGTGCCAGCTCACCGATAGCGGGAGTAGAGACCCAGTACTTC. Protein product: CASSPIAGVETQYF.

This clonotype was picked up many times. This chain links TRBV6-5 with TRBJ2-2, with D possibly called TRBD1 or TRBD2 (5 bases each). The CDR3 is 17 residues long. V dropped 1 base and J dropped 0 bases, with 12 bases sitting between them. CDR1 and CDR2 (germline): MNHEY, SVGAGI. The CDR3 loop reads CASSYLSGPSNTGELFF. CDR3 bases: TGTGCCAGCAGTTACTTGTCGGGACCCTCGAACACCGGGGAGCTGTTTTTT.

The CDR3 coding sequence is TGCAGCGTTATGGCGGTGACTAGCGGTCCCGGGGAGCTGTTTTTT. It codes for CSVMAVTSGPGELFF. The V call is TRBV29-1, the J call TRBJ2-2; TRBD2 aligns across 9 bases. After removal of 5 bases from V and 6 bases from J, the junction contained 10 bases not matched to a gene. From germline, CDR1 is SQVTM and CDR2 ANQGSEA. This CDR3 region has 15 residues.

This clonotype occurred many times. V is TRBV12-3 or TRBV12-4 and J is TRBJ2-6; D not certain. CDR3 size: 14 residues. V was pared by 1 base and J by 0 bases, with 1 base between. CDR3 coding DNA: TGTGCCAGCAGTTTAGGCTCTGGGGCCAACGTCCTGACTTTC. Translating gives CASSLGSGANVLTF.

This clonotype was seen only a few times. The V gene is TRBV4-2, the J gene TRBJ1-5; D might be TRBD1 (5 bases). Germline V gene sequence: CDR1 LGHNA, CDR2 YNFKEQ. Trimming shortened V by 4 bases and J by 3 bases, and 10 bases separated the two germline ends. CDR3 length equals 14 residues. DNA of the CDR3: TGTGCCAGCAGCCCGACAGTTTACAATCAGCCCCAGCATTTT. Protein sequence: CASSPTVYNQPQHF.

This clonotype was seen ten or more times. The chain joins TRBV27 to TRBJ1-5, with D possibly being TRBD1 (6 bases). Germline-derived CDR1 and CDR2 are MNHEY and SMNVEV (reference sequence). V was pared by 5 bases and J by 7 bases, with 21 bases between. The CDR3 is 16 amino acids. As DNA, the CDR3 is TGTGCCAGCAGTATGGGTAGCAGGGGAAGGGGACAGCCCCAGCATTTT. This sequence encodes CASSMGSRGRGQPQHF.

This clonotype was seen many times. The V call is TRBV27, the J call TRBJ2-5; TRBD1 is a possible D gene (6 bases). V was pared by 7 bases and J by 2 bases, with 14 bases between. The CDR3 runs 14 residues. Germline loops: CDR1 MNHEY, CDR2 SMNVEV (reference sequence). DNA of the CDR3: TGTGCCAGCACCCCTTCCGGGACACAAGAGACCCAGTACTTC. This codes for CASTPSGTQETQYF.

The table lists this clonotype with a few counts. The chain joins TRBV5-4 to TRBJ1-1; 7 bases align to TRBD1. V trimming: 3 bases; J trimming: 0 bases; junction bases outside the gene matches: 5. The CDR3 covers 15 residues. The germline CDR1 and CDR2 sequences are SGHNT and YYREEE (reference sequence). The CDR3 sequence: CASSWEQGMNTEAFF. CDR3 nucleotides: TGTGCCAGCAGCTGGGAACAGGGGATGAACACTGAAGCTTTCTTT.

This clonotype was counted many times. The CDR3 loop reads CASSLALAGGSYEQYF. In nucleotides, the CDR3 is TGTGCCAGCAGCTTAGCCCTAGCGGGAGGGTCCTACGAGCAGTACTTC. The V gene is TRBV7-2, the J gene TRBJ2-7; TRBD2 agrees at 12 bases. The germline gives CDR1 SGHTA, CDR2 FQGNSA. V lost 0 bases, J lost 1 base, and 1 base stayed unmatched. The CDR3 consists of 16 residues.

This clonotype was seen a handful of times. The chain recombines TRBV20-1 with TRBJ2-5, with no clear D. The CDR3 length is 12 residues. V was shortened by 2 bases and J by 5 bases, with 9 bases between the two germline ends. Germline-derived CDR1 and CDR2 are DFQATT and SNEGSKA (reference sequence). CDR3 nucleotides: TGCAGTGCTAGACAGTCAAGGGAGACCCAGTACTTC. This gives the protein CSARQSRETQYF.

As concerns this clonotype: One end of the junction is discordant with germline, which a read error may explain. This chain uses TRBV18 with TRBJ1-2; D is undetermined. The CDR3 runs 14 residues. From germline, CDR1 is KGHSH and CDR2 LQKENI. CDR3 protein: CASSPTGSTDGCTF. In DNA form, the CDR3 reads TGTGCCAGCTCACCGACCGGGTCAACGGATGGCTGCACCTTC.

A few counts support this clonotype. The chain employs TRBV6-5 and TRBJ2-6; 9 bases are a match to TRBD1. CDR3 length equals 17 residues. Germline assignment: CDR1 MNHEY and CDR2 SVGAGI. V was pared by 3 bases and J by 3 bases, with 6 bases of the junction left unmatched. CDR3 nucleotides: TGTGCCAGCAGTTATGGACAGGGGCCGAGTGGGGCCAACGTCCTGACTTTC. Encoded protein: CASSYGQGPSGANVLTF.

This chain uses TRBV5-4 with TRBJ1-3; 11 bases align to TRBD1. Trimming removed 0 bases from V and 1 base from J; junction bases left unmatched: 6. The length of the CDR3 is 18 residues. CDR1 is SGHNT, CDR2 YYREEE, per germline (reference sequence). The CDR3, as DNA: TGTGCCAGCAGCTTGGGGCGGGACAGGGGGACATCTGGAAACACCATATATTTT. This translates into CASSLGRDRGTSGNTIYF.